The next 17 T cell receptor beta chains were all read from a single sample in a study of graft-versus-host responses after intestinal transplantation. Profiling relied on immunoSEQ multiplex PCR, and the TCRdb table lists in-frame clones only, not all of them. This sample yields some 55,000 clones, of which 91% are seen a single time; approximately 5.5% belongs to the top ten. Specimen: PBMCs, collected roughly 95 weeks after intestinal transplant. The source of these receptors is a human patient who received an intestinal transplant, so some T cells may come from the graft donor.

The chain recombines TRBV5-8 with TRBJ2-5, with TRBD1 matching 7 bases. V shed 1 base and J 2 bases; nucleotides not matched to a gene: 2. Germline assignment: CDR1 SGHTS and CDR2 YDEGEE. The CDR3 totals 14 residues. The CDR3 region has the DNA TGTGCCAGCAGCTTGTCCAGGGGGCAAGAGACCCAGTACTTC. This codes for CASSLSRGQETQYF.

This chain joins TRBV5-1 and TRBJ2-5, with 13 bases matching TRBD2. V dropped 7 bases and J dropped 1; count of bases not matched to a gene: 4. The germline V gene has CDR1 SGHRS and CDR2 YFSETQ. The CDR3 is made up of 15 amino acids. DNA of the CDR3: TGCGCCAGCGGAGGGACTAGCGGGATCCAAGAGACCCAGTACTTC. It is translated as CASGGTSGIQETQYF.

V gene TRBV27 combines with J gene TRBJ2-4, with D perhaps TRBD2 (5 bases). Trimming cost V 5 bases and J 0 bases, with 11 bases left between them. CDR3 length: 15 residues. Germline V gene sequence: CDR1 MNHEY, CDR2 SMNVEV (reference sequence). CDR3 residues: CASSKLGLAKNIQYF. DNA of the CDR3: TGTGCCAGCAGTAAACTAGGGTTAGCCAAAAACATTCAGTACTTC.

This chain uses TRBV4-1 with TRBJ2-3; tentatively, D is TRBD2 (5 bases). CDR1 and CDR2 (germline): MGHRA, YSYEKL. The CDR3 consists of 11 residues. The V end was cut by 8 bases, the J end by 6 bases, with 9 bases between. The CDR3 nucleotides are TGCGCCAGCTCGGGGTGGGATACGCAGTATTTT. It codes for CASSGWDTQYF.

This chain connects TRBV30 to TRBJ1-2; TRBD1 agrees at 7 bases. This CDR3 comprises 13 residues. CDR1 is GTSNPN, CDR2 SVGIG, per germline (reference sequence). V trimming: 3 bases; J trimming: 4 bases; junction bases outside the gene matches: 5. CDR3 sequence: CAWRPRGLYGYTF. The CDR3 region has the DNA TGTGCCTGGAGGCCAAGGGGGCTCTATGGCTACACCTTC.

This chain joins TRBV11-3 and TRBJ2-7; D not certain. Germline assignment: CDR1 SGHNT and CDR2 YENEEA. CDR3 size: 12 residues. The germline V and J ends were trimmed by 3 bases and 2 bases, with 5 bases remaining between them. The CDR3 loop is CASSFRPYEQYF. Written as DNA, the CDR3 is TGTGCCAGCAGCTTTCGGCCCTACGAGCAGTACTTC.

The V call is TRBV11-3, the J call TRBJ2-2, with 13 nucleotides matching TRBD2. Germline V gives CDR1 SGHNT, CDR2 YENEEA. This CDR3 is 19 amino acids long. V shed 5 bases, J shed 5 bases, and the junction held 14 bases outside the gene matches. The CDR3 sequence: CASSRTTVSTSGGTGELFF. CDR3 DNA: TGTGCCAGCAGCCGAACTACTGTTTCGACTAGCGGGGGGACCGGGGAGCTGTTTTTT.

The V and J genes are TRBV29-1 and TRBJ2-7; 10 nucleotides line up with TRBD1. CDR1 SQVTM and CDR2 ANQGSEA come from the germline V gene. The V segment lost 6 bases and the J segment 9 bases; nucleotides outside the gene matches: 14. The CDR3 consists of 14 residues. The CDR3 coding sequence is TGCAGCGTCAGACCGGGACAGGGGACATCGGGGCAGTACTTC. Translating it yields CSVRPGQGTSGQYF.

The V call is TRBV7-9, the J call TRBJ1-4; D might be TRBD1 (5 bases). Germline V gene lookup returns CDR1 SEHNR and CDR2 FQNEAQ (reference sequence). The CDR3 runs 13 residues. V lost 5 bases, J lost 15 bases, and 19 bases lay in between. CDR3 nucleotides: TGTGCCAGCAGCCCGGCGGCAGGGAAAAATTTGTTTTTT. It is translated as CASSPAAGKNLFF.

The chain carries TRBV21-1 and TRBJ1-2; the table's D call of TRBD1 was not tested on the DNA. TRBV21-1 is a pseudogene locus. The CDR3 consists of 14 residues. The CDR3 nucleotides are TGTGCCAGCATCTGGACAGCTTACAACTATGGCTACACCTTC. Translating it yields CASIWTAYNYGYTF.

The V call is TRBV15, the J call TRBJ2-3, with unresolved D. In germline, CDR1 is LNHNV, CDR2 YYDKDF (reference sequence). The CDR3 is made up of 11 amino acids. Trimming took 4 bases from V and 6 from J, leaving 5 bases between them. CDR3 DNA sequence: TGTGCCACCAGCACGGATGATACGCAGTATTTT. It is translated as CATSTDDTQYF.

This chain uses TRBV2 with TRBJ1-3, with D unresolved. The length of the CDR3 is 14 residues. Trimming pared 8 bases from V and 0 bases from J, leaving 11 bases between. Germline lookup yields CDR1 SNHLY and CDR2 FYNNEI. CDR3 protein: CASFGSSSGNTIYF. CDR3 nucleotide sequence: TGTGCCAGCTTCGGCAGCAGCTCTGGAAACACCATATATTTT.

Remarks on this clone: The junction departs from the called germline gene at one end, perhaps through a read error. This rearrangement joins TRBV5-1 to TRBJ2-5; D uncertain. Germline values: CDR1 SGHRS, CDR2 YFSETQ. There are 15 residues in the CDR3. The CDR3 protein is CASRLAPAPEETQYF. For the CDR3, the DNA is TGCGCCAGCAGGTTGGCTCCCGCGCCAGAAGAGACCCAGTACTTC.

V gene TRBV6-6 combines with J gene TRBJ2-7, with TRBD2 as a possible D gene (5 bases). The CDR3 consists of 14 residues. CDR1 and CDR2 (germline): MNHNY, SVGAGI (reference sequence). V lost 6 bases, J lost 2 bases, and 14 bases lay in between. The CDR3 coding sequence is TGTGCCAGCAGCCCCCTGGGGAGCCCCTACGAGCAGTACTTC. This translates into CASSPLGSPYEQYF.

In its sample, this clone was seen once. The V gene is TRBV4-2, the J gene TRBJ2-2; TRBD2 aligns across 10 bases. The CDR3 length is 18 residues. Germline V gene lookup returns CDR1 LGHNA and CDR2 YNFKEQ. V shed 3 bases, J shed 4 bases, and the junction held 11 bases outside the gene matches. The CDR3 sequence: CASSQKRGGLGFTGELFF. Written as DNA, the CDR3 is TGTGCCAGCAGCCAGAAGCGGGGGGGCCTGGGATTCACCGGGGAGCTGTTTTTT.

V gene TRBV5-1 combines with J gene TRBJ1-1; 9 nucleotides line up with TRBD1. The V and J ends lost 4 bases and 0 bases, in that order; junction bases with no gene match: 13. This CDR3 is built from 18 residues. The germline CDR1 and CDR2 sequences are SGHRS and YFSETQ. The CDR3 nucleotides read TGCGCCAGCAGCCCCTCCGGGACAGGGTATGGGATGAACACTGAAGCTTTCTTT. This sequence encodes CASSPSGTGYGMNTEAFF.

Turning to this clone: One end of the junction is discordant with germline, which a read error may explain. The V gene is TRBV14, the J gene TRBJ2-7; 8 bases match TRBD2. Germline V CDR1 and CDR2: SGHDN, FVKESK. CDR3 length equals 15 residues. The CDR3 coding sequence is TGTGCCAGCAGCCAAGTTCGGGGGGGGAGACAGGTACCGAACTTC. Amino acids: CASSQVRGGRQVPNF.